This T cell receptor (beta chain) was documented in a study of beta chain features in type 1 diabetes. Study-wide results and caveats: VDJ junctions from type 1 diabetes patients carried fewer insertions and larger deletions. cDNA sequencing could over-represent cells with high TCR expression. For TCRB rearrangement, an influence of HLA type remained unresolved here. TCRB CDR3s were moderately but significantly shorter in Type 1 diabetes patients in all four CD4+ subsets.

Germline V gives CDR1 MGHDK, CDR2 SYGVNS. The CDR3 loop spans 14 amino acids. Trimming cost V 1 base and J 10 bases, with 14 bases left between them. Expressed TCRB transcripts were sequenced, since all the RNA that had been isolated was reverse transcribed. The read count averaged around 3.5 million across naive, central memory and regulatory T cell samples. Clones were sequenced by immunoSEQ multiplex PCR, and TCRdb holds only the in-frame ones, with some missing. The sample includes 640,000 or so clones, roughly 13% of them seen just once. As for this clone: The antigen remains unidentified.

The origin of this receptor is a man aged 18 to 30 with type 1 diabetes. The specimen was naive CD4+ T cells from blood. The J gene is TRBJ2-1, the V gene TRBV25-1; a possible D gene is TRBD2 (6 bases). The CDR3 DNA sequence: TGTGCCAGCAGTGAATGGGGTAGCGGCACCGAGCAGTTCTTC. It codes for CASSEWGSGTEQFF.